The clone carrying this T cell receptor (beta chain) occurred a few times. Germline CDR1 is SGHRS and CDR2 is YFSETQ. This CDR3 is built from 19 residues. V lost 4 bases and J lost 0; bases outside the gene matches: 14. Full-length variable regions came from constant-region reverse primers plus semi-nested Nested Universal Primer A PCR. Via MiXCR, TCRdb re-called the 5' RACE reads, giving one row per CDR3 protein. Here the sample spans 5,300 or so distinct CDR3 sequences, roughly a third being singletons. Sequenced material: memory CD4+ T cells sorted from blood. The subset denotes: memory CD4+ T cells, CD4+CD45RO+CD25-. This receptor was identified in a female donor with breast cancer. V and J are TRBV5-1 and TRBJ2-1; TRBD1 matches 9 bases. CDR3 sequence: CASSPGTGWGGDSYNEQFF. The DNA of the CDR3 is TGCGCCAGCAGCCCCGGGACAGGGTGGGGAGGGGACTCCTACAATGAGCAGTTCTTC.